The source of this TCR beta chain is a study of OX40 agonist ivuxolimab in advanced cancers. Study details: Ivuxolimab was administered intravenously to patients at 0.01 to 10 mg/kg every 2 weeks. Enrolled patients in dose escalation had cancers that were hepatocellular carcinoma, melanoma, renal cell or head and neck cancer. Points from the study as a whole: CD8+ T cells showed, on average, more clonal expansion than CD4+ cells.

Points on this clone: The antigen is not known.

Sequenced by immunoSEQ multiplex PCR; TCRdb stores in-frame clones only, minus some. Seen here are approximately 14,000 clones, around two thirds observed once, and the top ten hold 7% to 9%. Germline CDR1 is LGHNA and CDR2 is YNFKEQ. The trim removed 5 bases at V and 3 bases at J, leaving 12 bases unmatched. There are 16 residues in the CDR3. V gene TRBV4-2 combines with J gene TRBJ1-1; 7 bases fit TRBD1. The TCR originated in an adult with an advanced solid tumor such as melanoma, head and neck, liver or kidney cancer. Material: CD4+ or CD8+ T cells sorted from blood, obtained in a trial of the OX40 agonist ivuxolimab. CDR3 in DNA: TGTGCCAGCAGCTTGGGACCCCAGGGGGATCACACTGAAGCTTTCTTT. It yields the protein CASSLGPQGDHTEAFF.